One T cell receptor beta chain is described in this entry. Its target is unknown. This sample is drawn from a study of cytomegalovirus exposure and HLA in healthy donors. CDR1 is ENHRY and CDR2 is SYGVKD in the germline V gene. CDR3 size: 13 residues. Clones were read by immunoSEQ multiplex PCR, and TCRdb kept only the in-frame ones, dropping some. The sample shows around 250,000 clones, around 89% of them seen only once. Overall study results and limits: Under in vitro conditions, a few CMV-associated chains were confirmed as specific for CMV antigens. Reports described diagnosis of cytomegalovirus status by the classifier as highly specific and sensitive. Rare sequences made up most TCRs, while some public TCRs were found in many donors.

The TCR sequence derives from a woman in her late teens or twenties in good health and CMV-seronegative. The rearrangement links TRBV10-3 to TRBJ2-7; a weak D match, TRBD2 (6 bases). The sequencing sample was made of PBMCs. The CDR3 loop is CAGGSGSSYEQYF. CDR3 DNA: TGTGCTGGAGGTTCCGGGAGCTCCTACGAGCAGTACTTC.